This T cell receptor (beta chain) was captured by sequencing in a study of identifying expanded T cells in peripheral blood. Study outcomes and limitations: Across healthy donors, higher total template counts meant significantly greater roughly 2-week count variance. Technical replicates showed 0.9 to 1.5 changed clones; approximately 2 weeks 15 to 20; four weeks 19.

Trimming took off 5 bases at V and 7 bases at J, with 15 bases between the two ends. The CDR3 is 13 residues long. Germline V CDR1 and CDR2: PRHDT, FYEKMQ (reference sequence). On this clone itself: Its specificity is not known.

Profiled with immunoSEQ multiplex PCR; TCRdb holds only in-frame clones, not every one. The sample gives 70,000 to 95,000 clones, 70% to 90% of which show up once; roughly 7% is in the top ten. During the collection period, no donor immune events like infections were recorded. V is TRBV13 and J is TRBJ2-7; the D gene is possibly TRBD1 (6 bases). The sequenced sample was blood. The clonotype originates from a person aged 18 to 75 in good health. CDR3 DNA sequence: TGTGCCAGCAGCGCACCCCCTAGGGGGGAGCAGTACTTC. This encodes CASSAPPRGEQYF.